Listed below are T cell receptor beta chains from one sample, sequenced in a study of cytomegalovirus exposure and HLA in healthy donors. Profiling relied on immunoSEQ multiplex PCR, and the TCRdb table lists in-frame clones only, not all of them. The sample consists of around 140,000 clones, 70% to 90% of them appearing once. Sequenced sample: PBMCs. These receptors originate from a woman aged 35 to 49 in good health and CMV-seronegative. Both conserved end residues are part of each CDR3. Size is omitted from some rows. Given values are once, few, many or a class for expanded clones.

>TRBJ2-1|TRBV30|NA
CAWSDSTSGIYNEQFF
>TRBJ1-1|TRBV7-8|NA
CASSLEISTEAFF
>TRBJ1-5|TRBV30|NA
CAWSTSGDSNQPQHF
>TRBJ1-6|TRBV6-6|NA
CASSPTGNSPLHF
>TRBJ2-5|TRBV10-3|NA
CAISRGAGMGETQYF
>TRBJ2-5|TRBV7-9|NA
CASSETSGRRGETQYF
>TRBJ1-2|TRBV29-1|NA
CSVSRTAGYTF
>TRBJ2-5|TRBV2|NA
CASRYLDRSTTQYF
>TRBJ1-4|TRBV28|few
CASSTPATNEKLFF
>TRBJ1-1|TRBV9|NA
CASSSRRENTEAFF
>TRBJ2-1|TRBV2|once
CASPRREHNEQFF
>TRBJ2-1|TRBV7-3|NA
CASSLTSGTNEQFF
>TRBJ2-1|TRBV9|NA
CASSVAVPYNEQFF
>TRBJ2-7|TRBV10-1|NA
CASAHTGNYEQYF
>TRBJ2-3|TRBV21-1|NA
CATSSGVEDTQYF
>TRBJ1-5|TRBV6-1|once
CASSGLEQGREWIVNQPQHF
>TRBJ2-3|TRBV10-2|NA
CASSATSAVDTQYF
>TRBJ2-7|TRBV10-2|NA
CASKGYGTSVYEQYF
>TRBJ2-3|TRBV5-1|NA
CASSTREPFTDTQYF
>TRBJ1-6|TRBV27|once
CASSLTSTAYNSPLHF
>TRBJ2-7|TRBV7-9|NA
CASSFSGSSYEQYF
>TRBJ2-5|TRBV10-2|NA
CASSQDQGARETQYF
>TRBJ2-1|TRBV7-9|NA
CSSSLVIDEQFF
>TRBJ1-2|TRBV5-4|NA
CASSLDSNYGYTF
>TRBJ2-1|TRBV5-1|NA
CASSSGTSGSYNEQFF
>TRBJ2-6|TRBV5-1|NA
CASSLSDSPSPLSGANVLTF
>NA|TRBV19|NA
CASSTSGTSSYEQYF
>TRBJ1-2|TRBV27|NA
CASSNSGTPDFF
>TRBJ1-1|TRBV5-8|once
CASSWGVVTEAFF
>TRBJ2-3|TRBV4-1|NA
CASSQRGTGSASGRVGDTQYF
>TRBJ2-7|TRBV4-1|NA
CASSQVGRSYEQYF
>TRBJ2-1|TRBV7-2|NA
CASSLLSGFHNEQFF
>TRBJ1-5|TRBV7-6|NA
CASSQGQGTNQPQHF
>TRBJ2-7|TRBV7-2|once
CASSLDGLVGYEQYF
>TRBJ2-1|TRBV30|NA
CAWSAGDSSYNEQFF
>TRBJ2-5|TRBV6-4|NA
CASSGPTVGQEETQYF
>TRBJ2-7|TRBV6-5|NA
CASSTDYLSYEQYF
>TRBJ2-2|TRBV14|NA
CASSPKNTGELFF
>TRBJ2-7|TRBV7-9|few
CASSLGLAAYEQYF
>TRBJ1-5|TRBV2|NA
CASSENRGVSQPQHF
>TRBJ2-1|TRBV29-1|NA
CSVAQDSYNEQFF
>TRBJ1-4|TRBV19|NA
CASRWTGIEEKLFF
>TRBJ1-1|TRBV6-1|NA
CASSGDRGRITEAFF
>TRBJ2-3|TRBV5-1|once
CASSLATSEMADTQYF
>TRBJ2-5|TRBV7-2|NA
CASSLMASGTKETQYF
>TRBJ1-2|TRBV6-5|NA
CASSYTRQGERGYTF
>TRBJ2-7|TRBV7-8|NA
CASSLAGYGVEQYF
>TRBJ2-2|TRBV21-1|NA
CASSPQVGTSGSGNGELFF
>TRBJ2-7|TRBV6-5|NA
CASSYGADEQYF
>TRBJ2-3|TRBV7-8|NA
CASSQGLAADTQYF
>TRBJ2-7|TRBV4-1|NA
CASSQEASATSYEQYF
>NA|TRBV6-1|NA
CASSEGGAVYEQYF
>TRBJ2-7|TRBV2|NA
CASSGIRAYEQYF
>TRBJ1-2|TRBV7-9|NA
CASSREAEDGYTF